Reported below is one TCR beta chain. Its antigen is not identified. The sample originates from a study of T cells in narcolepsy. Study as a whole: Enrolled donors included narcolepsy type 1 or type 2 patients and healthy controls. The study's findings and limits: Autoreactive clonotypes reportedly recurred in blood of same and different patients, not controls. HCRT-specific and TRIB2-specific autoreactive clonotypes appeared among same-patient CSF and blood CD4+ clonotypes. Autoreactive clone sequences were missing from some blood memory CD4+ repertoires.

Germline values: CDR1 SGHTA, CDR2 FQGTGA. V was clipped by 5 bases and J by 6 bases, with 13 bases between them. This CDR3 is built from 14 residues. Sequenced by immunoSEQ multiplex PCR; TCRdb stores in-frame clones only, minus some. The profile covers around 31,000 clones, with more than 75% appearing a single time and roughly 2.6% taken by the ten largest. The sample consisted of CD45RA- memory CD4+ T cells from PBMCs. V is TRBV7-3 and J is TRBJ2-2; tentative D call: TRBD2 (6 bases). The TCR sequence derives from a human donor with narcolepsy. The CDR3 is CASSARLVSGELFF. The DNA of the CDR3 is TGTGCCAGCAGCGCCCGACTAGTATCCGGGGAGCTGTTTTTT.